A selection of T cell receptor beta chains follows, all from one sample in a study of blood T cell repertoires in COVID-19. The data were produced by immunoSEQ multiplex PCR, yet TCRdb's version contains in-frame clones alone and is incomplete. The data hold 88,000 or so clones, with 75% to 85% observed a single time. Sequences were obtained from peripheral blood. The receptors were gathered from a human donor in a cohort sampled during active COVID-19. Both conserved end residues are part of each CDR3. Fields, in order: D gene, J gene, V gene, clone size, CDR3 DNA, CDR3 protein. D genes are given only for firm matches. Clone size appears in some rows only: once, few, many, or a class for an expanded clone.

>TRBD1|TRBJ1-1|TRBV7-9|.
TGTGCCAGCAGCCCTGGGACAGGGGGGAACACTGAAGCTTTCTTT
CASSPGTGGNTEAFF
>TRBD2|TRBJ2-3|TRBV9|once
TGTGCCAGCAGCCCGGGGACTAGTGCAGATACGCAGTATTTT
CASSPGTSADTQYF
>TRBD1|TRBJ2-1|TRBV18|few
TGTGCCAGCTCACCGGGACAGCTTGATACCTACAATGAGCAGTTCTTC
CASSPGQLDTYNEQFF
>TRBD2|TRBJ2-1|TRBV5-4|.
TGTGCCAGCAGCCACCCGTCTAGCGGCGGTGAGCAGTTCTTC
CASSHPSSGGEQFF
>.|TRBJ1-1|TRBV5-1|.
TGCGCCAGCAGCCCCGGTACAGGGAACACTGAAGCTTTCTTT
CASSPGTGNTEAFF
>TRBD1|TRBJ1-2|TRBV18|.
TGTGCCAGCTCGCGACAGGGACGAGACTATGGCTACACCTTC
CASSRQGRDYGYTF
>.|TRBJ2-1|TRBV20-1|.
TGCAGTGCTAGTCAACCCCAGGACAGCTCCTACAATGAGCAGTTCTTC
CSASQPQDSSYNEQFF
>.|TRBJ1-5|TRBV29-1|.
TGCAGCGTTAGCGGTTGGGACAACAATCAGCCCCAGCATTTT
CSVSGWDNNQPQHF
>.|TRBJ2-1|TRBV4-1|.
TGCGCCAGCACCGCTCAGGGCGGACAAGAAAATGAGCAGTTCTTC
CASTAQGGQENEQFF
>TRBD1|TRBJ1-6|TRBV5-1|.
TGCGCCAGCAGCATCGGACAGGCCCAATATAATTCACCCCTCCACTTT
CASSIGQAQYNSPLHF
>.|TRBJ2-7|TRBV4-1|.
TGCGCCAGCAGCCAAGAGTTCGGTCAGGCCTACGAGCAGTACTTC
CASSQEFGQAYEQYF
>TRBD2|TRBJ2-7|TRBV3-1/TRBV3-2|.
TGTGCCAGCAGCCGAGGGACTAGCGACTCGCAGTACTTC
CASSRGTSDSQYF
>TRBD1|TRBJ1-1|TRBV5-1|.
TGCGCCAGCAGCTGGCAAACAGGGGACACTGAAGCTTTCTTT
CASSWQTGDTEAFF
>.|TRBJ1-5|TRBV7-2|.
TGTGCCAGCAGCTTAGTGGCAGGGCTGAGCAATCAGCCCCAGCATTTT
CASSLVAGLSNQPQHF
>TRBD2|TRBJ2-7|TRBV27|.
TGTGCCAGCAGTTTGGCGGGGGAATCCTACGAGCAGTACTTC
CASSLAGESYEQYF
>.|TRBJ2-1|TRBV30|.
TGTGCCTGGACCTTTGGGGGAGGGGGCAATGAGCAGTTCTTC
CAWTFGGGGNEQFF
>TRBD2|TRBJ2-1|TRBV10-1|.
TGCGCCAGCAGTGCCAGCGGGAGGTACAATGAGCAGTTCTTC
CASSASGRYNEQFF
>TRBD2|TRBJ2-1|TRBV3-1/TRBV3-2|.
TGTGCCAGCACCCCGTCTGGAGCGGGAGATGAGCAGTTCTTC
CASTPSGAGDEQFF
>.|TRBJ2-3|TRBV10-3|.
TGTGCCACCGCTAACCCTCCTAGCACAGATACGCAGTATTTT
CATANPPSTDTQYF
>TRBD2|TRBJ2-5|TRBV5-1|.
TGCGCCAGCGAGACGGGGGGGTCGGGAGAGACCCAGTACTTC
CASETGGSGETQYF
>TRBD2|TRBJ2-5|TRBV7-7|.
TGTGCTAGCAGCTTAACGAGCGGGGCGTACCAAGAGACCCAGTACTTC
CASSLTSGAYQETQYF
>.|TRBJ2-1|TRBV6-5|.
TGTGCCAGCAGCAGGACAGCCGAGACCTACAATGAGCAGTTCTTC
CASSRTAETYNEQFF
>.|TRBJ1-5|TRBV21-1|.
TGTGCCAGCAGCATACTACAGGGCCGGAATCAGCCCCAGCATTTT
CASSILQGRNQPQHF
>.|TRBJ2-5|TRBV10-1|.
TGCGCCAGCAGTCGGGATCCCCAAGAGACCCAGTACTTC
CASSRDPQETQYF
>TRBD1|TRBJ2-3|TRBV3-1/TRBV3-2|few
TGTGCCAGCCAGGCGGCAGGGGGCTGGGATACGCAGTATTTT
CASQAAGGWDTQYF
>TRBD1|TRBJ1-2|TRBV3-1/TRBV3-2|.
TGTGCCAGCAGCCGACGAAACAGGGGTCTGAACTATGGCTACACCTTC
CASSRRNRGLNYGYTF
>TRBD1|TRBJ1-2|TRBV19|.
TGTGCCAGTCGTTCGACAGGGGGTAGGTTTTACACCTTC
CASRSTGGRFYTF
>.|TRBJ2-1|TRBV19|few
TGTGCCAGTAGTATAGGGAACCGGAGGACTTACAATGAGCAGTTCTTC
CASSIGNRRTYNEQFF
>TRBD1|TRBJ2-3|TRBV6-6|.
TGTGCCAGCAGCCAACAGGGGCCCGATACGCAGTATTTT
CASSQQGPDTQYF
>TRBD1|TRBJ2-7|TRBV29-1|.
TGCAGCGCCGTCGGACAGGGGGCCTACGAGCAGTACTTC
CSAVGQGAYEQYF
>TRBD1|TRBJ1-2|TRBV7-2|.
TGTGCCAGCAGCCCCATGGGGACAGACAACTATGGCTACACCTTC
CASSPMGTDNYGYTF
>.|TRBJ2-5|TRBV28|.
TGTGCCATACTCGGGGAGACCCAGTACTTC
CAILGETQYF
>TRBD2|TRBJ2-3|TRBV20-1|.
TGCAGTGCTAGTGGACTAGCGACAGATACGCAGTATTTT
CSASGLATDTQYF
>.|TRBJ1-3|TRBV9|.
TGTGCCAGCAGCGTAGGTCTGTCTGGAAACACCATATATTTT
CASSVGLSGNTIYF
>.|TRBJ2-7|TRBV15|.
TGTGCCACCAGCAGAGATTTAGAGTCCCCCCGCGAGCAGTACTTC
CATSRDLESPREQYF
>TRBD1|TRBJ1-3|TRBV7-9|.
TGTGCCAGCAACCAGGGGGTTATTGGAAACACCATATATTTT
CASNQGVIGNTIYF
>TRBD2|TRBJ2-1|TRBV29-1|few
TGCAGTACCACCCGGGGGAGGGATGAGCAGTTCTTC
CSTTRGRDEQFF
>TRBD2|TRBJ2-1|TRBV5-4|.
TGTGCCAGCCAGGGGGTAGCGGGAGTGAATGAGCAGTTCTTC
CASQGVAGVNEQFF
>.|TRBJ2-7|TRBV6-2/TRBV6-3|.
TGTGCCAGCAGTTACTCAGCGCAGGGGCGTGACGAGCAGTACTTC
CASSYSAQGRDEQYF
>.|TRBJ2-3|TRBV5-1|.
TGCGCCAGTAATACAGGTACCGGGGATACGCAGTATTTT
CASNTGTGDTQYF
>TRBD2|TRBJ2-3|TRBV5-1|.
TGCGCCAGCAGCTTGGTGGCTAGCGGGAGTGCAGATACGCAGTATTTT
CASSLVASGSADTQYF
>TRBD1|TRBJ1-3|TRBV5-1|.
TGCGCCAGCAGCTCGACCTACGACAGGGTTTCTGGAAACACCATATATTTT
CASSSTYDRVSGNTIYF
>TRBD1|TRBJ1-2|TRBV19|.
TGTGCCAGTAGTGCGGGGACAGGGAGGAACTATGGCTACACCTTC
CASSAGTGRNYGYTF
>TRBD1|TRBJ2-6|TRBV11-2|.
TGTGCCAGCAGCCAGCAGGGGGCGTCTGGGGCCAACGTCCTGACTTTC
CASSQQGASGANVLTF
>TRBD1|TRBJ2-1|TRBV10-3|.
TGTGCCATCGCACAGGGGGCTGGAAATGAGCAGTTCTTC
CAIAQGAGNEQFF
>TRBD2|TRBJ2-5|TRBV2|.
TGTGCCAGCACCGGAAGCGGGAGAGAGACCCAGTACTTC
CASTGSGRETQYF